The 2 T cell receptor beta chains presented below share a single source sample, sequenced in a study of blood T cells in healthy people across ages. PCR was performed a second time for about 6 to 11 cycles using a sample-barcoded 5' primer and a J-beta primer mix. From the 5' RACE reads, TCRdb called clonotypes with MiXCR, one entry per CDR3 protein. This sample yields 870,000 or so distinct CDR3 sequences, of which around 28% are seen a single time; 17% belongs to the top ten. Sequencing was done on a sample of blood. The receptors originated from an elderly woman in good health.

The sample holds a few counts of this clonotype. A single base separates this from a much larger clone, so it may be a read error. The chain is built from TRBV7-2 and TRBJ2-1; TRBD1 agrees at 7 bases. This CDR3 contains 14 residues. Trimming took 3 bases from V and 13 from J; bases not matched to a gene: 12. Per germline, CDR1 SGHTA and CDR2 FQGNSA. The CDR3, as DNA: TGTGCCAGCAGCTTTTGGACAGGCAAAGAGACCCAGTTCTTC. It specifies CASSFWTGKETQFF.

The V and J genes are TRBV5-1 and TRBJ2-5; 9 bases are shared with TRBD2. Judging by the DNA end, TRBJ2-4 fits better; the J call may be wrong. The CDR3 extends over 18 amino acids. The germline CDR1 and CDR2 sequences are SGHRS and YFSETQ. This CDR3 reads CASSLTNGGLAGKNIQYF. As DNA, the CDR3 is TGCGCCAGCAGCTTGACCAACGGAGGCCTAGCGGGGAAAAACATTCAGTACTTC.